The 19 T cell receptor beta chains reported below all come from one sample, sequenced in a study of blood T cell repertoires in COVID-19. Sequencing used immunoSEQ multiplex PCR; TCRdb keeps in-frame clones, though not all of them. The table records about 100,000 clones, 86% of them present only once. Sequenced input: peripheral blood. The receptors were gathered from an elderly man with acute or convalescent COVID-19.

V gene TRBV5-1 combines with J gene TRBJ2-2, with TRBD2 identical over 8 bases. The germline V gene has CDR1 SGHRS and CDR2 YFSETQ. CDR3 length: 16 amino acids. Trimming cost V 4 bases and J 8 bases; bases outside gene matches: 13. The CDR3 DNA follows: TGCGCCAGCAGCGCGGGTCCAGCGGGAGTATCAGGGGAGCTGTTTTTT. Encoded protein: CASSAGPAGVSGELFF.

This chain joins TRBV6-2 or TRBV6-3 and TRBJ2-5, with D perhaps matching TRBD1 (6 bases). The CDR3 length is 16 residues. The germline gives CDR1 MNHEY, CDR2 SVGEGT. V lost 4 bases and J 1 base, leaving 16 bases between the germline ends. In DNA, the CDR3 is TGTGCCAGCAGTTTGGGGGCCGCGTTCATCCAAGAGACCCAGTACTTC. Its translation is CASSLGAAFIQETQYF.

On this clone itself: The same CDR3 is also encoded by other DNA sequences in this sample. This sequence joins TRBV28 and TRBJ2-7; maybe TRBD1 (6 bases). Trimming took off 4 bases at V and 1 base at J, with 11 bases between the two ends. This CDR3 comprises 14 residues. Germline CDR1 and CDR2: MDHEN and SYDVKM. The CDR3 sequence: CASSSPGQSYEQYF. CDR3 sequence (DNA): TGTGCCAGCAGTTCCCCTGGACAGTCCTACGAGCAGTACTTC.

The V gene is TRBV28, the J gene TRBJ1-5; D is ambiguous. V gave up 8 bases and J gave up 3 bases, with 8 bases separating them. CDR1 is MDHEN, CDR2 SYDVKM, per germline. There are 12 residues in the CDR3. The CDR3 is CASGPLNQPQHF. CDR3 in DNA: TGTGCCAGCGGGCCCCTCAATCAGCCCCAGCATTTT. The variable domain in full, completed from reference TRBV28 and TRBJ1-5, reads DVKVTQSSRYLVKRTGEKVFLECVQDMDHENMFWYRQDPGLGLRLIYFSYDVKMKEKGDIPEGYSVSREKKERFSLILESASTNQTSMYLCASGPLNQPQHFGDGTRLSIL.

The rearrangement uses TRBV7-2 and TRBJ1-3; 8 positions match TRBD1. The junction had 8 bases not matched to a gene; V was cut back by 5 bases and J by 2 bases. The CDR3 extends over 16 amino acids. Germline V lookup: CDR1 SGHTA, CDR2 FQGNSA. This chain's CDR3 is CASSPDRGGAGNTIYF. CDR3 coding DNA: TGTGCCAGCAGCCCAGACAGGGGTGGTGCTGGAAACACCATATATTTT.

The chain couples TRBV11-2 to TRBJ2-5, with D possibly matching TRBD2 (7 bases). CDR1 and CDR2 from the germline V gene are SGHAT and FQNNGV. This CDR3 has 16 residues. V gave up 0 bases and J gave up 4 bases, with 15 bases separating them. The CDR3 DNA is TGTGCCAGCAGCTTAGATCGGGGGGCCCTGGGAGAGACCCAGTACTTC. Translating it yields CASSLDRGALGETQYF.

The genes are TRBV30 and TRBJ1-2; TRBD1 matches 8 bases. The junction had 4 bases not matched to a gene; V was cut back by 1 base and J by 0 bases. Germline V CDR1 and CDR2: GTSNPN, SVGIG (reference sequence). The CDR3 extends over 15 amino acids. CDR3 region: CAWSAGQGANYGYTF. As DNA, the CDR3 is TGTGCCTGGAGTGCCGGACAGGGTGCTAACTATGGCTACACCTTC.

This chain uses TRBV10-3 with TRBJ1-1; 9 positions agree with TRBD1. Germline lookup yields CDR1 ENHRY and CDR2 SYGVKD. This CDR3 has 16 amino acids. The J segment lost 0 bases and the V segment lost 7 bases, leaving 9 bases of the junction unmatched. The CDR3 sequence is CAITPGTGLLNTEAFF. The DNA of the CDR3 is TGTGCCATCACTCCTGGGACAGGGCTTTTGAACACTGAAGCTTTCTTT.

This clone has just one count. The chain uses TRBV18 and TRBJ1-6; tentative D call: TRBD1 (6 bases). Trimming cost V 3 bases and J 14 bases, with 20 bases left between them. This CDR3 has 15 amino acids. Per the germline V gene, CDR1 is KGHSH and CDR2 is LQKENI. CDR3 loop: CASSPPGQLPRALHF. CDR3 nucleotide sequence: TGTGCCAGCTCACCCCCGGGACAACTCCCCCGGGCCCTCCACTTT.

The CDR3 bases are TGTGCCACCAACTGGACAGGGCATGGAAACACCATATATTTT. As protein: CATNWTGHGNTIYF. The gene calls are TRBV11-3 and TRBJ1-3, with TRBD1 identical over 8 bases. In germline, CDR1 is SGHNT, CDR2 YENEEA. Trimming removed 10 bases from V and 3 bases from J; junction bases left unmatched: 8. The CDR3 runs 14 residues. The entire variable domain, with the rest obtained from reference TRBV11-3 and TRBJ1-3, is as follows: EAGVVQSPRYKIIEKKQPVAFWCNPISGHNTLYWYLQNLGQGPELLIRYENEEAVDDSQLPKDRFSAERLKGVDSTLKIQPAELGDSAVYLCATNWTGHGNTIYFGEGSWLTVV.

This clone was found once. The chain has TRBV16 and TRBJ1-3; 12 positions match TRBD1. V trimming: 4 bases; J trimming: 10 bases; junction bases outside the gene matches: 14. This CDR3 is built from 17 residues. Per the germline V gene, CDR1 is KGHSY and CDR2 is FQNENV. The CDR3 protein is CASSPAGQGARKRTIYF. CDR3 sequence (DNA): TGTGCCAGCAGCCCAGCGGGACAGGGGGCCCGAAAACGGACCATATATTTT.

The CDR3 reads CASSTGAGVADTQYF. DNA of the CDR3: TGTGCCAGTAGTACCGGGGCAGGGGTGGCAGATACGCAGTATTTT. This sequence joins TRBV19 and TRBJ2-3; a possible D gene is TRBD1 (6 bases). Trimming pared 4 bases from V and 4 bases from J, leaving 15 bases between. The germline V gene has CDR1 LNHDA and CDR2 SQIVND (reference sequence). The CDR3 length is 15 residues.

The chain joins TRBV27 to TRBJ1-1, with 9 positions matching TRBD1. J gave up 5 bases and V 7 bases, and 8 bases lay outside the gene matches. Germline V lookup: CDR1 MNHEY, CDR2 SMNVEV (reference sequence). The CDR3 runs to 14 residues. The CDR3 loop reads CASMTGTGNTEAFF. The CDR3 coding sequence is TGTGCCAGCATGACCGGGACAGGGAATACTGAAGCTTTCTTT.

The rearrangement links TRBV6-5 to TRBJ2-1; 7 nucleotides match TRBD1. V dropped 0 bases and J dropped 6; count of bases not matched to a gene: 5. Germline-derived CDR1 and CDR2 are MNHEY and SVGAGI. CDR3 size: 15 residues. The CDR3 coding sequence is TGTGCCAGCAGTTACTCCGGGACAGAGATCAATGAGCAGTTCTTC. The encoded protein is CASSYSGTEINEQFF.

J is TRBJ1-5 and V is TRBV28; no clear D gene. CDR1 is MDHEN and CDR2 is SYDVKM in the germline V gene. Trimming took 7 bases from V and 9 from J, leaving 16 bases between them. This CDR3 spans 13 amino acids. The CDR3 region has the DNA TGTGCCAGCAATGACGGGAAGGATCGGCCCCAGCATTTT. Its translation: CASNDGKDRPQHF.

The V and J genes are TRBV5-1 and TRBJ2-7; D gene uncertain. Looked up from germline, CDR1 is SGHRS and CDR2 is YFSETQ. The CDR3 consists of 13 residues. V was pared by 1 base and J by 2 bases, with 7 bases between. CDR3 amino acids: CASSLYRAYEQYF. Written as DNA, the CDR3 is TGCGCCAGCAGCTTGTACAGAGCCTACGAGCAGTACTTC.

The chain uses TRBV24-1 and TRBJ2-6; TRBD1 matches at 7 bases. The CDR3 runs to 13 residues. The V gene's germline CDR1 is KGHDR and CDR2 SFDVKD. V lost 10 bases to trimming and J lost 4 bases; unmatched junction nucleotides: 3. The CDR3 loop reads CATGQPGANVLTF. In nucleotides, the CDR3 is TGTGCCACGGGACAGCCAGGGGCCAACGTCCTGACTTTC.

The V and J genes are TRBV3-1 (or the pseudogene TRBV3-2) and TRBJ1-1; D possibly corresponds to TRBD1 (5 bases). The CDR3 extends over 14 amino acids. V was clipped by 1 base and J by 4 bases, with 10 bases between them. CDR1 and CDR2 from the germline V gene are LGHDT and YNNKEL (reference sequence). This CDR3 reads CASSQVQGGTEAFF. The DNA of the CDR3 is TGTGCCAGCAGCCAAGTGCAGGGAGGCACTGAAGCTTTCTTT.

This clone was picked up a small number of times. For the CDR3, the DNA is TGTGCCAGCAGTTACGTGGGGACTAGCTCCTACGAGCAGTACTTC. It is translated as CASSYVGTSSYEQYF. The rearrangement uses TRBV6-2 or TRBV6-3 and TRBJ2-7; 8 bases line up with TRBD2. Germline CDR1 MNHEY, CDR2 SVGEGT. CDR3 length: 15 amino acids. V lost 2 bases, J lost 0 bases, and 3 bases stayed unmatched.